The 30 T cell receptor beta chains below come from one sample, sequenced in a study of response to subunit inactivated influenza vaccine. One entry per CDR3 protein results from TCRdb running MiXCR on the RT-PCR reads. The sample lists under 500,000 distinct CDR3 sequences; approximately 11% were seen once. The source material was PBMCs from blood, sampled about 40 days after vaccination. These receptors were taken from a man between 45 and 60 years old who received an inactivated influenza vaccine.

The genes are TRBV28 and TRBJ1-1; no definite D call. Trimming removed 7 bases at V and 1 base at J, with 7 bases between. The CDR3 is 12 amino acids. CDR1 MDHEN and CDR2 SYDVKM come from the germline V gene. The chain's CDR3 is CASTVRNTEAFF. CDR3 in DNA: TGTGCCAGCACCGTAAGGAACACTGAAGCTTTCTTT.

The CDR3 DNA follows: TGTGCCAGCGGAGAGGAAAAAAAACTGTTTTTT. Its translation is CASGEEKKLFF. The V call is TRBV2, the J call TRBJ1-4; no clear D gene. Germline-derived CDR1 and CDR2 are SNHLY and FYNNEI. Trimming pared 8 bases from V and 9 bases from J, leaving 10 bases between. This CDR3 contains 11 residues.

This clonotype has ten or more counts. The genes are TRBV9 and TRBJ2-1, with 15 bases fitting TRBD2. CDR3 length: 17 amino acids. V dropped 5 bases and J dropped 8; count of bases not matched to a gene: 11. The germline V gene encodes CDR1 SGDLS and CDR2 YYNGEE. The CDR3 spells CASSSLPGTSGRYEQFF. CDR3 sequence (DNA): TGTGCCAGCAGTAGCCTCCCCGGGACTAGCGGGAGGTATGAGCAGTTCTTC.

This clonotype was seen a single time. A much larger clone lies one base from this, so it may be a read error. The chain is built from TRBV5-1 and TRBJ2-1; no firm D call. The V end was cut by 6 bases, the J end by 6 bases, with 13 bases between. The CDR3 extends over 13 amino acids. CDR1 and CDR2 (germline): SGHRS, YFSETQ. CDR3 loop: CASKADGCNEQFF. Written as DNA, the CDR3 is TGCGCCAGCAAGGCCGACGGGTGCAATGAGCAGTTCTTC.

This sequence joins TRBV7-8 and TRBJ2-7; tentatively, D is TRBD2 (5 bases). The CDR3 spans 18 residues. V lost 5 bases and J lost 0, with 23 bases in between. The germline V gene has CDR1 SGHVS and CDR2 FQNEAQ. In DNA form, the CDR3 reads TGTGCCAGCAGCCCTTACGCCCGTGTGACTACCACCTCCTACGAGCAGTACTTC. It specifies CASSPYARVTTTSYEQYF.

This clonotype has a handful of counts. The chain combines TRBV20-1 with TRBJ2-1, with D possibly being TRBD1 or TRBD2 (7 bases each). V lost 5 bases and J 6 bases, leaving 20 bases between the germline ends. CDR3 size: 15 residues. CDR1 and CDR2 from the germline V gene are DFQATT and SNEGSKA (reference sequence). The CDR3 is CSAPREGARSNEQFF. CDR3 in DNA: TGCAGTGCTCCGAGGGAGGGGGCGCGTAGCAATGAGCAGTTCTTC.

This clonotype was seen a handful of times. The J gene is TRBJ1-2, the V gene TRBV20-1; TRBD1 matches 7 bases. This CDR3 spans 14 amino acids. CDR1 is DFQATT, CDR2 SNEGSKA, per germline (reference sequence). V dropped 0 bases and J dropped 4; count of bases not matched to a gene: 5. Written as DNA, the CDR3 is TGCAGTGCTAGAGATGGGGACAGCCCCTATGGCTACACCTTC. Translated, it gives CSARDGDSPYGYTF.

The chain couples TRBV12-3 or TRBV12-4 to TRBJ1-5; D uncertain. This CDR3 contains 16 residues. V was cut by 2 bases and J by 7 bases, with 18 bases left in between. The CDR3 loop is CASSLFLFEGGQPQHF. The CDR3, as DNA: TGTGCCAGCAGTTTATTCCTTTTCGAGGGCGGACAGCCCCAGCATTTT.

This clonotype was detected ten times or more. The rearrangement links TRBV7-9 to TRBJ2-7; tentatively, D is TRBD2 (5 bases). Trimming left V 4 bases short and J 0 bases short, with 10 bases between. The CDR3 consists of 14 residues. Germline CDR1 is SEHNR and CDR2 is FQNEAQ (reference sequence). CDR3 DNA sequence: TGTGCCAGCAGCTCCCGGACTTTCTCCTACGAGCAGTACTTC. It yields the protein CASSSRTFSYEQYF.

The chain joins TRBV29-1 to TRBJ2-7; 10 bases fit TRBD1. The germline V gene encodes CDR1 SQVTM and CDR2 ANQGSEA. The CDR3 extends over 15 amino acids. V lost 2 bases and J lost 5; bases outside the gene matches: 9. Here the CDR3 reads CSVEPRDRGTHEQYF. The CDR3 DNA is TGCAGCGTTGAACCGCGGGACAGGGGCACTCACGAGCAGTACTTC.

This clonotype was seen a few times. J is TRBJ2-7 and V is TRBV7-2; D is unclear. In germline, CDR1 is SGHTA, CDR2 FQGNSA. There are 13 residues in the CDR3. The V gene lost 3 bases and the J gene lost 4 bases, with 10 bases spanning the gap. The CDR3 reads CASSFATPYEQYF. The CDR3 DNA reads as TGTGCCAGCAGCTTCGCAACCCCTTACGAGCAGTACTTC. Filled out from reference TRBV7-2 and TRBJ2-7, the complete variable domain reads GAGVSQSPSNKVTEKGKDVELRCDPISGHTALYWYRQSLGQGLEFLIYFQGNSAPDKSGLPSDRFSAERTGGSVSTLTIQRTQQEDSAVYLCASSFATPYEQYFGPGTRLTVT.

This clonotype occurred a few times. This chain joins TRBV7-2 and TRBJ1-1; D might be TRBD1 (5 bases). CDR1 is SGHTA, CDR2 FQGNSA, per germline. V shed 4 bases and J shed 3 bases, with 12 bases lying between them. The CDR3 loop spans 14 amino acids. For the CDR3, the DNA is TGTGCCAGCAGCTCGGTGGGGACTCACACTGAAGCTTTCTTT. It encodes CASSSVGTHTEAFF. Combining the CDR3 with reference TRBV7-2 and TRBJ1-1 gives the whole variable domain GAGVSQSPSNKVTEKGKDVELRCDPISGHTALYWYRQSLGQGLEFLIYFQGNSAPDKSGLPSDRFSAERTGGSVSTLTIQRTQQEDSAVYLCASSSVGTHTEAFFGQGTRLTVV.

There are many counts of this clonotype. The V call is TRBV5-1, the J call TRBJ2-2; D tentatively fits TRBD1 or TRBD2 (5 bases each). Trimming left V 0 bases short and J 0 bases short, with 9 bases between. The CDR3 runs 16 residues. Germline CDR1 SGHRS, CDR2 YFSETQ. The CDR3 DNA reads TGCGCCAGCAGCTTGGGTGGGACGGCGAACACCGGGGAGCTGTTTTTT. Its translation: CASSLGGTANTGELFF.

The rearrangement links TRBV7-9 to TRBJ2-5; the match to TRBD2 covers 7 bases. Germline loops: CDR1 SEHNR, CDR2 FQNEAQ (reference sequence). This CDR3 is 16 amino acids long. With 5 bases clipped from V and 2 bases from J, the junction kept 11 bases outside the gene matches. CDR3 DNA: TGTGCCAGCAGCAAACCACTAGCGAAACTTCAAGAGACCCAGTACTTC. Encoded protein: CASSKPLAKLQETQYF.

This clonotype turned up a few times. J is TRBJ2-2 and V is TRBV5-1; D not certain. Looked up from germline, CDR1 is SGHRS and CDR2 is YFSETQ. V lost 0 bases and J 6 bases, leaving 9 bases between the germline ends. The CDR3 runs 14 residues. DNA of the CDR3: TGCGCCAGCAGCTTGGGTGAGGTTGCCGGGGAGCTGTTTTTT. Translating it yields CASSLGEVAGELFF.

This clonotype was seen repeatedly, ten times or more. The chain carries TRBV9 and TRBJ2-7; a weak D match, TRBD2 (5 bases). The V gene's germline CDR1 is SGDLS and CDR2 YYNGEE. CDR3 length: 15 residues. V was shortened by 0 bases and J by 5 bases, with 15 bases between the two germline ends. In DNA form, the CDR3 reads TGTGCCAGCAGCGTAGAGGGAGATCCTCTAGACGAGCAGTACTTC. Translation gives CASSVEGDPLDEQYF.

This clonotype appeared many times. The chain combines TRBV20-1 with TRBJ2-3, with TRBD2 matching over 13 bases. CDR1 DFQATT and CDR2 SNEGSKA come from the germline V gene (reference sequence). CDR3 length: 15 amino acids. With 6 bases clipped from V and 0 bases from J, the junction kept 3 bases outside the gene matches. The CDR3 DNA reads TGCAGTGCAATACTAGCGGGAGGGAGCACAGATACGCAGTATTTT. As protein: CSAILAGGSTDTQYF.

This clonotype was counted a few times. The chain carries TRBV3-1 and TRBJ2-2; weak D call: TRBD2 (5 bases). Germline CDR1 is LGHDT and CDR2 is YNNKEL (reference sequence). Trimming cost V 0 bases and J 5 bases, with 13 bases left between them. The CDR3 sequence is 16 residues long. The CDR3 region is CASSQDPSGRTGELFF. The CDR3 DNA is TGTGCCAGCAGCCAAGATCCGAGCGGAAGAACCGGGGAGCTGTTTTTT.

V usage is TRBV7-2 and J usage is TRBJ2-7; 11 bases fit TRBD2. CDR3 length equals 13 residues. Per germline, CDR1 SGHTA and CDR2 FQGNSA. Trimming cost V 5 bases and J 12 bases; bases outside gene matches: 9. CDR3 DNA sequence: TGTGCCAGCAGCGAACTAGCGGGGGCCCTGGCGTACTTC. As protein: CASSELAGALAYF.

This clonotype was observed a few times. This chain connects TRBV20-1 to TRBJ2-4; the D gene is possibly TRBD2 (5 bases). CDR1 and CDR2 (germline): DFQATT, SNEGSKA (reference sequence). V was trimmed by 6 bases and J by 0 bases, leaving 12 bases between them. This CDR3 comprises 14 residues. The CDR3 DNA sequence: TGCAGTGCCACATTCGCGGGAGCCAAAAACATTCAGTACTTC. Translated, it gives CSATFAGAKNIQYF.

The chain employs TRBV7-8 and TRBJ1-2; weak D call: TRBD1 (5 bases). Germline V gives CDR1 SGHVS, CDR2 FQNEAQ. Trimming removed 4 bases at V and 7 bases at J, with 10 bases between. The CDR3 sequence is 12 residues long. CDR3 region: CASSSGRAGYTF. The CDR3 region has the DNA TGTGCCAGCAGCTCAGGGCGGGCTGGCTACACCTTC.

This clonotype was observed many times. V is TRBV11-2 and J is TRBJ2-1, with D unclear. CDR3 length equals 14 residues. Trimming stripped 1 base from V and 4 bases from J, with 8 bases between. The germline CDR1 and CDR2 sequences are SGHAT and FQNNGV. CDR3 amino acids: CASSLGTKYNEQFF. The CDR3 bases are TGTGCCAGCAGCTTAGGCACAAAATACAATGAGCAGTTCTTC.

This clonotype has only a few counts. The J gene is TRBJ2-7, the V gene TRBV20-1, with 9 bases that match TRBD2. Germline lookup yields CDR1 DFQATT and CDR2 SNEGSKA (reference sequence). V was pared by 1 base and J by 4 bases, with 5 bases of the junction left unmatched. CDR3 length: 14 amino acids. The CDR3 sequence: CSARAGTSSYEQYF. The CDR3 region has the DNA TGCAGTGCTAGAGCCGGGACTAGCTCGTACGAGCAGTACTTC.

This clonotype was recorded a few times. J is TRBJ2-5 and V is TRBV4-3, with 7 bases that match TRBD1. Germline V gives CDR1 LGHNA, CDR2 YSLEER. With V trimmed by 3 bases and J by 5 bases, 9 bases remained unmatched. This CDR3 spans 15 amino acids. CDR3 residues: CASSQTDRDEETQYF. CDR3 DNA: TGCGCCAGCAGCCAGACCGACAGGGATGAGGAGACCCAGTACTTC.

The CDR3 reads CASSQGDREQDTQYF. The CDR3 nucleotides read TGCGCCAGCAGCCAAGGAGACAGGGAACAAGATACGCAGTATTTT. The genes are TRBV4-3 and TRBJ2-3; 7 nucleotides line up with TRBD1. CDR3 length: 15 amino acids. With 1 base clipped from V and 5 bases from J, the junction kept 6 bases outside the gene matches. The germline CDR1 and CDR2 sequences are LGHNA and YSLEER.

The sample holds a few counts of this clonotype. CDR3 protein: CASRTIAGGPWETQYF. The DNA for the CDR3 is TGTGCCAGCAGAACAATAGCGGGGGGGCCGTGGGAGACCCAGTACTTC. The rearrangement uses TRBV11-2 and TRBJ2-5; TRBD2 aligns across 11 bases. The CDR3 runs to 16 residues. V was pared by 6 bases and J by 5 bases, with 11 bases of the junction left unmatched. Germline CDR1 SGHAT, CDR2 FQNNGV.

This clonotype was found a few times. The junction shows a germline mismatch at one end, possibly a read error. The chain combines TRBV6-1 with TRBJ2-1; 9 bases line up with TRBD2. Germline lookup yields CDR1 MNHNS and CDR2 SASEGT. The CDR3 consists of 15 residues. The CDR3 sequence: CASNEQGGRAGEQFF. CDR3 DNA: TGTGCCAGCAATGAACAGGGCGGGAGGGCTGGTGAGCAGTTCTTC.

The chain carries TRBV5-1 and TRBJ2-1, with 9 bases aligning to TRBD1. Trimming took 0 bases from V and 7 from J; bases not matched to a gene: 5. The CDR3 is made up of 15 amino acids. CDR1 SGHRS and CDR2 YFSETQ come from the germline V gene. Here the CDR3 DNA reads TGCGCCAGCAGCTTGGCCGGGACAGGGTTAAATGAGCAGTTCTTC. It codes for CASSLAGTGLNEQFF.

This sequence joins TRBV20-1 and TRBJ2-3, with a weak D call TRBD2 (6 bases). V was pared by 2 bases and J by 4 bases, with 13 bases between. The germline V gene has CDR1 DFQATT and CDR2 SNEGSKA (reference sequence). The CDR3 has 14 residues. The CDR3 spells CSARYGSGADTQYF. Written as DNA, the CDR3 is TGCAGTGCTAGATACGGGAGCGGCGCAGATACGCAGTATTTT.

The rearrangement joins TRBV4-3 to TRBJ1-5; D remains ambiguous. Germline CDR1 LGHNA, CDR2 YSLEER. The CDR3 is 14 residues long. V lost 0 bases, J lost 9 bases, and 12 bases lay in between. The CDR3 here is CASSQERSRSPQHF. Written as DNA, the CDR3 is TGCGCCAGCAGCCAAGAACGGAGCCGGTCGCCCCAGCATTTT.